The source of this T cell receptor (beta chain) is a study of human T cells and chemical hapten exposure (dated by TCRdb to the early 2020s). Regarding the study in general: For sensitization, 2% DPC in acetone was applied to a roughly 2 cm by roughly 2 cm area of upper inner arm skin. Libraries were combined into a pool for sequencing, and differences in TCR yield between samples came mainly from small differences in library volumes within the pool. Blood was sampled from patients pre-sensitization (week 0) and at 2, 6 and about 24 weeks after DPC sensitization. Patch tests used Finn chambers with 0.01% DPC on the upper back, scored after 6 days by International Contact Dermatitis Research Group standards. About 27 alopecia patients gave blood for TCR sequencing at one to four time points (pre-sensitization, 2, 6 and 24 weeks). Patients additionally received weekly therapeutic DPC doses to the scalp throughout the approximately 22-week study period. Most of the patients in the cohort were female, and the cohort covered alopecia areata with under or over 50% scalp involvement, alopecia totalis and alopecia universalis. The study tracked peripheral blood TCR repertoire changes in vivo during primary and secondary sensitization to the hapten diphenylcyclopropenone (DPC) in alopecia patients.

Turning to this clonotype: This clone's antigen is unknown. The record has no base qualities; no much larger clone is one base away.

V was cut back by 7 bases and J by 3 bases, leaving a gap of 13 bases between them. Measured from the cysteine to the phenylalanine, the CDR3 is 14 residues long. The CDR3 DNA has 42 bases and is translated from base 1. Library creation used RACE. The sequencer was a NextSeq 500. During library preparation, unique molecular identifiers were attached to individual cDNA molecules so that TCRs could be counted in a quantitative, reproducible way. Each blood RNA sample was used to sequence both TCR alpha and TCR beta chains. Per the original workflow: A median of around 96,000 TCRs per sample was observed, with a range of 23,224 to 690,600. V, J and CDR3 annotation of the TCR reads was performed with the Decombinator software suite. Every sample was subsampled to the same number of TCRs (28,000) for the PS versus PT1 abundance plots. TCRs were defined as expanded if absent before sensitization and observed at least eight times at the 2-week time point. The public reads were run again by TCRdb, first through fastp at Q25 and then through MiXCR, and only productive beta chains were kept. Each CDR3 protein gets just one entry, which takes the most common genes and DNA from the rows behind it. TCRdb, not the authors, supplied the V and J calls. The sample table lists 150,000 to 200,000 distinct CDR3 sequences, approximately 14% of them with a count of one. The ten most abundant clones make up 1.5% to 2% of the sample.

Study-wide findings and limitations: After repeated subsampling, the strength of the expansion versus patch-test correlation and the threshold at which it became significant changed. Expanded TCRs formed significantly more large CDR3 similarity clusters than pre-sensitization or healthy control sets, consistent with antigen-driven responses. The number of TCRs above 1 in 1000 frequency did not change with DPC sensitization; there was no evidence of global repertoire structure alterations. Because every patient had alopecia, a presumed autoimmune disease, the patients' immune response might differ from that of healthy individuals. Patch test score was positively correlated with the number of PT1 expanded TCRs, with significance at thresholds 8, 16 and 32 but not at 4.

This sample's time point label indicates: patch test 1, 2 weeks after DPC sensitization. In the paper's terms, the treatment or condition label means: therapeutic diphenylcyclopropenone sensitization with weekly scalp DPC. Blood at each patch-test visit was drawn before the patch test was applied. Patients were considered eligible if aged 18 to 70, diagnosed with alopecia and deemed suitable for DPC therapy, and patients were excluded if pregnant. Unfractionated whole blood was collected in Tempus Blood RNA tubes, and total RNA was extracted from that blood. The specimen was whole blood, collected in connection with sensitization to the hapten diphenylcyclopropenone (DPC). This clonotype originated in a woman aged 30 to 39 with alopecia areata. Some clones in this sample may be carry-over from other donors' samples. The rearranged segments are TRBV12-3 or TRBV12-4 and TRBJ1-5, with TRBD1 perhaps the D gene, on 6 matching bases. The CDR3 has the sequence CASKETGINQPQHF. The DNA reads TGTGCCAGCAAGGAGACAGGCATCAATCAGCCCCAGCATTTT.